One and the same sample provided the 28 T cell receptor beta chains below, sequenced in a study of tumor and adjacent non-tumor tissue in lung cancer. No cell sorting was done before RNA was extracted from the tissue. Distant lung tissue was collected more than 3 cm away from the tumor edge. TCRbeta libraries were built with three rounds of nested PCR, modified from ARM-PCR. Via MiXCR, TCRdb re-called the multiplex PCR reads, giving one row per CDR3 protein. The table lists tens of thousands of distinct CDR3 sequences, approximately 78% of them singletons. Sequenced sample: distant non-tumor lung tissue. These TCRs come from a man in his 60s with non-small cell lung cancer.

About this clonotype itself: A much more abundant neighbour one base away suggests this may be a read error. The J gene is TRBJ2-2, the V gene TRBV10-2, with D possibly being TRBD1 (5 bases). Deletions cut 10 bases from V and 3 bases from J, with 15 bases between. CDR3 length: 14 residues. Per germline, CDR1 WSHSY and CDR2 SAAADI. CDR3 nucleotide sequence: TGCGCCACCAAGCCAGGGTCGGACACCGGGGAGCTGTTTTTT. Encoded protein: CATKPGSDTGELFF.

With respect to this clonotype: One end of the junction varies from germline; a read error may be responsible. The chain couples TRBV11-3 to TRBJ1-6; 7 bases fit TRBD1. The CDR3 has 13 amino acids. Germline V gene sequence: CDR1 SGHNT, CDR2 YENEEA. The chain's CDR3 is CASSGRDRSPLLF. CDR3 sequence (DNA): TGTGCCAGCAGCGGCCGGGACAGATCACCCCTCCTCTTT.

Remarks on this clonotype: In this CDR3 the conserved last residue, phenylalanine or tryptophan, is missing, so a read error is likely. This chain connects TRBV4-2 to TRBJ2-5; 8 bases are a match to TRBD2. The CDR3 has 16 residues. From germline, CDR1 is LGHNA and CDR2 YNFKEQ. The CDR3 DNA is TGTGTCAGCAGCCGAGAAGCGGGGGCAAACCAAGAGACCCAGTACCTC. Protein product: CVSSREAGANQETQYL.

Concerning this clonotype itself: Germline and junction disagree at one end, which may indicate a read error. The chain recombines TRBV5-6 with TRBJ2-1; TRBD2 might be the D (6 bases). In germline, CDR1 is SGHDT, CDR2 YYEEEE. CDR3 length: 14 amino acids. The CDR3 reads CTSSLPSAYNEQFF. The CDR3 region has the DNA TGTACCAGCAGCTTACCTAGCGCCTACAATGAACAGTTCTTC.

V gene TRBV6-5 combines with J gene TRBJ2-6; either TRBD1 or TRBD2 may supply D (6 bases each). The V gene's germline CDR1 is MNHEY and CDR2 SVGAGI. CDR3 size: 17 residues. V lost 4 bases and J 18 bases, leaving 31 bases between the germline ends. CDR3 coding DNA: TGTGCCAGCAGTTTAACGGGGGCCAGCTCTGGGGCCAACGGCCCGACTTTC. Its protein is CASSLTGASSGANGPTF.

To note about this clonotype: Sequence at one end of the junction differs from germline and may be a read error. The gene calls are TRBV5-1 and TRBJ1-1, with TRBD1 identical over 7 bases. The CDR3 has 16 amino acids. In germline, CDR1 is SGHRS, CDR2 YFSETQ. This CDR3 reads CASNATSGTANTETFF. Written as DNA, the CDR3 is TGCGCCAGCAACGCCACGAGTGGGACAGCGAACACTGAAACTTTCTTT.

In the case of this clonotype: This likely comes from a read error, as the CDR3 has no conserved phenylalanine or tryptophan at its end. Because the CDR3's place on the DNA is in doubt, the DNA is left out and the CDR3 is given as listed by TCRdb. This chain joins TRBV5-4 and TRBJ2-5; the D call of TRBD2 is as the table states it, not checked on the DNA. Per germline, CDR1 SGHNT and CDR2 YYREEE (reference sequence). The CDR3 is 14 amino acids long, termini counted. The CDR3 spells CASRGDYLQETRYL.

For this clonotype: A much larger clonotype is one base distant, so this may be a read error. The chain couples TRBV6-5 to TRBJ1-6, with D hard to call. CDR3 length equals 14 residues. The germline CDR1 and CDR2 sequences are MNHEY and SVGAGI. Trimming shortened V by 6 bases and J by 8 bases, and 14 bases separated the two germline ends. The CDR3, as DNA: TGTGCCAGCAGACATGCCGGTTCGCATTCACCCCTCCACTTT. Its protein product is CASRHAGSHSPLHF.

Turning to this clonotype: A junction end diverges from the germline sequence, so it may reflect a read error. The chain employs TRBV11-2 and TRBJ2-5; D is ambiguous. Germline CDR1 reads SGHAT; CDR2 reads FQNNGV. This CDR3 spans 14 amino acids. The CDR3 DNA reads TGTGCCAGCAGCTTAGGGTCCAGTACAGAGACCCATTACTTC. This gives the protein CASSLGSSTETHYF.

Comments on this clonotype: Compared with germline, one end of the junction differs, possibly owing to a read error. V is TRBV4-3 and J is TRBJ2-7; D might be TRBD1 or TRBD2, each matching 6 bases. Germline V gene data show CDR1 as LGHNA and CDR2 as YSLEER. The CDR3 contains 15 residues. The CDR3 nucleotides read TGCGCCAGCAGCCCAGACTACCCCGGGGGCTACAAGCAATACTTC. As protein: CASSPDYPGGYKQYF.

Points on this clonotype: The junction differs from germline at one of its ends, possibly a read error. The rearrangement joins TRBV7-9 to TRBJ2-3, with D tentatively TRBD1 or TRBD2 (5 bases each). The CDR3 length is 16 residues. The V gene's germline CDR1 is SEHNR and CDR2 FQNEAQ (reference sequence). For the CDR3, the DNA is TGTACCAGCAGCTTTTCCCTAGTGGGACGCACAGATACGCAGTATTTT. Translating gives CTSSFSLVGRTDTQYF.

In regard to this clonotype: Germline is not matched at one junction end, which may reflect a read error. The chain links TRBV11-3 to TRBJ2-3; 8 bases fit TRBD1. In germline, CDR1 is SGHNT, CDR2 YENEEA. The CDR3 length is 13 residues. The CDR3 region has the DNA TGTGCCAGCAGGTTTCAGGGGGCAGATACGCACTATTTC. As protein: CASRFQGADTHYF.

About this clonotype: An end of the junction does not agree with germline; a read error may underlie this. CDR3 DNA: TGTGCCAGCAGATTAGATCGACTAGTGGGAATAGGTAATGAGCAGTTCTTC. It yields the protein CASRLDRLVGIGNEQFF. V and J are TRBV11-3 and TRBJ2-1, with D possibly being TRBD2 (6 bases). Germline CDR1 and CDR2: SGHNT and YENEEA. The CDR3 has 17 amino acids.

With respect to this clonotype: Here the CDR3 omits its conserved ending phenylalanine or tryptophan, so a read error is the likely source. CDR3 sequence (DNA): TGTGTCAGCAGCGCCACGGGAGTCAGAACCGAGCAGTACTAC. This gives the protein CVSSATGVRTEQYY. This chain connects TRBV12-3 or TRBV12-4 to TRBJ2-7; tentative D call: TRBD2 (6 bases). The CDR3 is 14 residues long.

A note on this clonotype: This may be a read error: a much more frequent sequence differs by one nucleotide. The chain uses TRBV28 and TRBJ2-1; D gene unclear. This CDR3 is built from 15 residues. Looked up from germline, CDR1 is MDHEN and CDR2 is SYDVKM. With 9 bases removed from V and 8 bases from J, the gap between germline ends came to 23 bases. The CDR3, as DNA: TGTGCCAGAAGTCCCAGAATCCCAGTATTGTATGAGCAGTTCTTC. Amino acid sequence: CARSPRIPVLYEQFF.

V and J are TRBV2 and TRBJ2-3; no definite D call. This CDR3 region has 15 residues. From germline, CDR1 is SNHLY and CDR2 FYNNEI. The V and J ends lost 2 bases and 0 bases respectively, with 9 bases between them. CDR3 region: CASSENPASTDTQYF. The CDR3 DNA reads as TGTGCCAGCAGTGAAAACCCTGCCAGCACAGATACGCAGTATTTT. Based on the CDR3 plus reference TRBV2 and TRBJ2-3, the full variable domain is EPEVTQTPSHQVTQMGQEVILRCVPISNHLYFYWYRQILGQKVEFLVSFYNNEISEKSEIFDDQFSVERPDGSNFTLKIRSTKLEDSAMYFCASSENPASTDTQYFGPGTRLTVL.

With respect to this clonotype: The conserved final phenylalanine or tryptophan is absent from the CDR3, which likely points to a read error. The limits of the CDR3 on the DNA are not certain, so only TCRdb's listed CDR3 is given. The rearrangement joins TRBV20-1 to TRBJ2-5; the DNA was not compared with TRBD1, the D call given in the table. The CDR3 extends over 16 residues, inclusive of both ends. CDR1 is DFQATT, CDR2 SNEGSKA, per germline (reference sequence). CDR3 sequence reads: CSARDLGGGKGETQYL.

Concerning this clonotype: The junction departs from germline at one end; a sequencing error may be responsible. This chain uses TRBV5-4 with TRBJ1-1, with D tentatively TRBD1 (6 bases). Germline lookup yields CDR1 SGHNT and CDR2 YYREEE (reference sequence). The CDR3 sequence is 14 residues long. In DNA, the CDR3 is TGTCCCAGCAAACAAGGGGGGAGGAGGACTGAAGCTTCCTTT. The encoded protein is CPSKQGGRRTEASF.

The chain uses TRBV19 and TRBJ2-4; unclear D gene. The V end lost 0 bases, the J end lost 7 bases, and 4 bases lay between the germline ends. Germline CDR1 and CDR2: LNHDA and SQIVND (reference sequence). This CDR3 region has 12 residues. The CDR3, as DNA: TGTGCCAGTAGTATAGATCGTAACATTCAGTACTTC. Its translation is CASSIDRNIQYF.

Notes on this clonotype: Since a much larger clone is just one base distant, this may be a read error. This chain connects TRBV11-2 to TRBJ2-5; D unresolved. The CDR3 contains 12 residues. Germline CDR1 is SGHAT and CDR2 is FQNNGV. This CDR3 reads CAGSLVTETQYF. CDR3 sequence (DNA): TGTGCCGGCAGCTTAGTGACGGAGACCCAGTACTTC.

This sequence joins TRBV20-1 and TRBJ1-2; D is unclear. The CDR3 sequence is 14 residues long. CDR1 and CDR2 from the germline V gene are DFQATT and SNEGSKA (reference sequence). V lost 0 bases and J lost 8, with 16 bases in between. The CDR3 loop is CSARDLTGLQGYTF. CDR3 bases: TGCAGTGCTAGAGATCTAACGGGCCTTCAAGGCTACACCTTC.

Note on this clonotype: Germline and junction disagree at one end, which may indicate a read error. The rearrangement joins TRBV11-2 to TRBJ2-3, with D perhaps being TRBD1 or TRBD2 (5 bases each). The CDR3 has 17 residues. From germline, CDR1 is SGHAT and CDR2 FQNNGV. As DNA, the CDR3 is TGTGCCAGCAGCAGAGAGGGGCGAGGCAGGAACACAGATACTCAGTATTTT. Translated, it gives CASSREGRGRNTDTQYF.

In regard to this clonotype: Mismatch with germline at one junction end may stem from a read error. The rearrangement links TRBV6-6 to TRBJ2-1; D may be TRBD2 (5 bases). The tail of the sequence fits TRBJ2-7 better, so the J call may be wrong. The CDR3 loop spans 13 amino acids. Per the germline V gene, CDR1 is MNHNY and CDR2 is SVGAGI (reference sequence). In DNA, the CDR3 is TGTGCCGGCAGTTACTCGAGCCGGGGTGAACAGTACTTC. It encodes CAGSYSSRGEQYF.

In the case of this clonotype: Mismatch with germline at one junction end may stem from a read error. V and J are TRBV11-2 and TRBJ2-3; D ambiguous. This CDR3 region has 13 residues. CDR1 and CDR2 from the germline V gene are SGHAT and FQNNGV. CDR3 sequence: CASGLNTTDTQYF. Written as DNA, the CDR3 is TGTGCCAGCGGCTTAAACACCACAGATACGCAGTATTTT.

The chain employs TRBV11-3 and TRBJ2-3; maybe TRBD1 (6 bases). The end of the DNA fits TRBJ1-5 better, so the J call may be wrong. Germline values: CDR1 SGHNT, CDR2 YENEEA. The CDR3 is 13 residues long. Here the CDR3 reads CARASQGPDTQHF. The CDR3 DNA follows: TGTGCCAGGGCCTCTCAGGGGCCAGATACGCAGCATTTT.

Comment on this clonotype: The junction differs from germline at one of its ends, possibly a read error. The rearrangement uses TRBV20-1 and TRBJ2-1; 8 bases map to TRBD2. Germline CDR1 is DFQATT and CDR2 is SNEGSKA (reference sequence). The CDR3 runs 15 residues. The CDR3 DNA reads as TGCAGTGCTGAGTCAACGGGGGGGCCGTGGAATGAGCTGTTCTTC. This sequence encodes CSAESTGGPWNELFF.

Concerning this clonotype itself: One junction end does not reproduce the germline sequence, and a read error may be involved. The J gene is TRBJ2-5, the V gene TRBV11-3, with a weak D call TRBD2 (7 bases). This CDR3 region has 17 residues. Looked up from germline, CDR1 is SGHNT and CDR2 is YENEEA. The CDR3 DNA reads TGTACCAGCAGCTTAGATCCTGGCGCGAGGGGGGGAGAGACCCAGTACTTC. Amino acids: CTSSLDPGARGGETQYF.

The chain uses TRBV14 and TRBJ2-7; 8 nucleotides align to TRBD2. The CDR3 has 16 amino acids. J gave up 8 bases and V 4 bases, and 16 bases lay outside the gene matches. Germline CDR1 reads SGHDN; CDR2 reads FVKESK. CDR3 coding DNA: TGTGCCAGCAGCCTTCTTTCCCCCCGGGAGGGCCCTCAGCAGTACTTC. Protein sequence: CASSLLSPREGPQQYF.